This paragraph reports one TCR beta chain. Its antigen is unidentified. This specimen comes from a study of shared clonotypes between healthy human individuals. Study findings and constraints: Richness estimates generally favored naive over memory subsets. Large sequencing depth failed to make sorted-subset sequencing complete, rarefaction showed.

Trimming stripped 2 bases from V and 4 bases from J, with 11 bases between. This CDR3 is built from 14 residues. Germline assignment: CDR1 KGHSH and CDR2 LQKENI. Libraries were prepared by immunoSEQ multiplex PCR; TCRdb keeps only in-frame clonotypes and omits some of them. The sample yields more than 2 million clones, approximately 95% seen once. The investigators split CD4+ cells into a CD45RA+ naive subset and a CD45RA-negative memory subset. J is TRBJ2-5 and V is TRBV18; D possibly corresponds to TRBD1 (5 bases). The sample taken for sequencing was naive CD4+ T cells sorted from blood. Subset indicated: CD45RA+ positively selected. This TCR derives from a man in his late teens or twenties in good health. DNA of the CDR3: TGTGCCAGCTCACCAATGGAGACAGCAGAGACCCAGTACTTC. Translated, it gives CASSPMETAETQYF.